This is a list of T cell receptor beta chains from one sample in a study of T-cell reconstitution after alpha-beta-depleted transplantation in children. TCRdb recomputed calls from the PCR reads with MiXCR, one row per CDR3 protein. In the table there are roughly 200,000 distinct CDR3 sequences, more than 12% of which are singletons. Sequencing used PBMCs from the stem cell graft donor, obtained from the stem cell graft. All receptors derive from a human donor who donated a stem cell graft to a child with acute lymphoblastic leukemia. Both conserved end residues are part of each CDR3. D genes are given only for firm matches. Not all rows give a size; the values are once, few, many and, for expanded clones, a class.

CDR3: CASSPGTGQWGEQYF; DNA: TGCGCCAGCAGCCCGGGGACAGGGCAATGGGGCGAGCAGTACTTC; J: TRBJ2-7; size: NA; V: TRBV5-1; D: TRBD1
CDR3: CASSPRTDGQRQPQHF; DNA: TGTGCCAGCAGTCCGAGGACAGACGGGCAACGTCAGCCCCAGCATTTT; J: TRBJ1-5; size: many; V: TRBV27; D: NA
CDR3: CASSLGIPNTGELFF; DNA: TGTGCCAGCAGCTTAGGGATTCCGAACACCGGGGAGCTGTTTTTT; J: TRBJ2-2; size: few; V: TRBV11-2; D: NA
CDR3: CASSATSGRNEQYF; DNA: TGTGCCAGCAGCGCCACTAGCGGGAGAAACGAGCAGTACTTC; J: TRBJ2-7; size: many; V: TRBV7-9; D: TRBD2
CDR3: CASSPLTDFSYGYTF; DNA: TGTGCCAGCAGCCCGCTGACAGATTTCTCCTATGGCTACACCTTC; J: TRBJ1-2; size: many; V: TRBV7-9; D: NA
CDR3: CASSRTGGANTGELFF; DNA: TGTGCCAGCAGCCGAACCGGCGGAGCGAACACCGGGGAGCTGTTTTTT; J: TRBJ2-2; size: many; V: TRBV7-9; D: NA
CDR3: CASSPPSGGGFYEQYF; DNA: TGTGCCAGCTCACCACCGTCAGGTGGGGGATTCTACGAGCAGTACTTC; J: TRBJ2-7; size: many; V: TRBV18; D: NA
CDR3: CASTLHHSTGTQYF; DNA: TGCGCCAGCACGTTACACCACAGCACGGGTACGCAGTATTTC; J: TRBJ2-3; size: NA; V: TRBV5-1; D: NA
CDR3: CATSDPRTSGSRDEQFF; DNA: TGTGCCACCAGTGATCCTAGGACTAGCGGGAGTAGGGATGAGCAGTTCTTC; J: TRBJ2-1; size: many; V: TRBV24-1; D: TRBD2
CDR3: CASSQDGGYDTYGYTF; DNA: TGTGCCAGCAGCCAAGATGGAGGGTATGATACCTATGGCTACACCTTC; J: TRBJ1-2; size: many; V: TRBV4-2; D: NA
CDR3: CASTGDGSSYEQYF; DNA: TGTGCCAGCACTGGGGACGGATCTTCCTACGAGCAGTACTTC; J: TRBJ2-7; size: few; V: TRBV7-9; D: NA
CDR3: CASSQVETVYGYTF; DNA: TGTGCCAGCAGCCAAGTCGAGACAGTCTATGGCTACACCTTC; J: TRBJ1-2; size: many; V: TRBV3-1; D: NA
CDR3: CYEREGPGNEQFF; DNA: TGCTACGAACGGGAGGGCCCTGGCAATGAGCAGTTCTTC; J: TRBJ2-1; size: few; V: TRBV20-1; D: TRBD2
CDR3: CASSLRQGLENTEAFF; DNA: TGTGCCAGCAGCCTCAGACAGGGATTGGAGAACACTGAAGCTTTCTTT; J: TRBJ1-1; size: NA; V: TRBV3-1; D: TRBD1
CDR3: CASSLDGTGNEQYF; DNA: TGCGCCAGCAGCTTGGATGGGACAGGGAACGAGCAGTACTTC; J: TRBJ2-7; size: many; V: TRBV5-1; D: TRBD1
CDR3: CSVDYEGRMNEQFF; DNA: TGCAGCGTTGACTACGAGGGCCGAATGAATGAGCAGTTCTTC; J: TRBJ2-1; size: NA; V: TRBV29-1; D: NA
CDR3: CSVGEGDEQYF; DNA: TGCAGCGTTGGGGAGGGGGACGAGCAGTACTTC; J: TRBJ2-7; size: many; V: TRBV29-1; D: NA
CDR3: CASSAGRGGTEQFF; DNA: TGTGCCAGCAGCGCCGGCAGGGGGGGCACTGAGCAGTTCTTC; J: TRBJ2-1; size: many; V: TRBV4-2; D: NA
CDR3: CSARVAGTEIDEQFF; DNA: TGCAGTGCTAGAGTAGCTGGGACCGAGATCGATGAGCAGTTCTTC; J: TRBJ2-1; size: many; V: TRBV20-1; D: NA
CDR3: CSGEGSYNEQFF; DNA: TGCAGTGGGGAAGGCTCCTACAATGAGCAGTTCTTC; J: TRBJ2-1; size: many; V: TRBV20-1; D: NA
CDR3: CSARNRDSGTYEQYF; DNA: TGCAGTGCTAGGAACCGGGACAGCGGAACTTACGAGCAGTACTTC; J: TRBJ2-7; size: many; V: TRBV20-1; D: TRBD1
CDR3: CASSPRRGDTEAFF; DNA: TGTGCCAGCAGCCCTAGGAGGGGGGACACTGAAGCTTTCTTT; J: TRBJ1-1; size: many; V: TRBV5-4; D: NA
CDR3: CSASQGAPTEAFF; DNA: TGCAGCGCGTCACAGGGGGCGCCCACTGAAGCTTTCTTT; J: TRBJ1-1; size: many; V: TRBV29-1; D: TRBD1
CDR3: CASSDTGSSYNEQFF; DNA: TGTGCCAGCAGCGACACCGGGTCGTCCTACAATGAGCAGTTCTTC; J: TRBJ2-1; size: many; V: TRBV6-2/TRBV6-3; D: NA